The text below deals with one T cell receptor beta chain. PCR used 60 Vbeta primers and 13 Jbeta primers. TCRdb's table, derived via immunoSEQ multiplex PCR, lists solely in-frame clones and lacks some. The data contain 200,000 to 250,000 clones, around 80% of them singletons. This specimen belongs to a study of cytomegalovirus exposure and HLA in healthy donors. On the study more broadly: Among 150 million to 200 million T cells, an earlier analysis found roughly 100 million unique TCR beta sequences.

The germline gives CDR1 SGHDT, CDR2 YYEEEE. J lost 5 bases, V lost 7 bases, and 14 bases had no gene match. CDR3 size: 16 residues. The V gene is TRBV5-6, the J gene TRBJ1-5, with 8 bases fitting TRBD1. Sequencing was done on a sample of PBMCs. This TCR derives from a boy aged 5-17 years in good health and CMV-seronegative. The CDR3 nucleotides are TGTGCCAGCTCCTTTAGGTCACAGGGGGACTATCAGCCCCAGCATTTT. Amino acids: CASSFRSQGDYQPQHF. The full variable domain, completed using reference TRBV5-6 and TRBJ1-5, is DAGVTQSPTHLIKTRGQQVTLRCSPKSGHDTVSWYQQALGQGPQFIFQYYEEEERQRGNFPDRFSGHQFPNYSSELNVNALLLGDSALYLCASSFRSQGDYQPQHFGDGTRLSIL.